This note documents a single TCR beta chain sequence. The antigen is undetermined. Here immunoSEQ multiplex PCR was the method, and the copy in TCRdb shows in-frame clones only, minus some. Among 2 million to 2.5 million clones, 93% were seen once, and the ten largest hold under 0.45%. The data were taken from a study of shared clonotypes between healthy human individuals. Broader study findings: Sampling covered nothing but blood. Tissue TCR repertoires likely differ from those found in blood.

Trimming removed 1 base from V and 7 bases from J; junction bases left unmatched: 15. This CDR3 spans 18 amino acids. Germline loops: CDR1 LGHNA, CDR2 YNFKEQ. This sequence originates from a man between 18 and 35 years old in good health. Some clones in this sample may be carry-over from other donors' samples. V is TRBV4-2 and J is TRBJ2-3, with 9 bases matching TRBD2. Sample: naive CD4+ T cells from PBMCs. Stated subset: CD45RA+ positively selected. The CDR3 nucleotides read TGTGCCAGCAGCCAAGCCCCCCCGACTAGCGGACCCCGACATACGCAGTATTTT. It codes for CASSQAPPTSGPRHTQYF.